This T cell receptor beta chain was captured by sequencing in a study of cytomegalovirus exposure and HLA in healthy donors. The CDR3 runs 11 residues. The V end lost 3 bases, the J end lost 6 bases, and 8 bases lay between the germline ends. Germline assignment: CDR1 DFQATT and CDR2 SNEGSKA (reference sequence). Comment on this clone: The antigen is not known.

Researchers ran the PCR with 60 Vbeta and 13 Jbeta primers. TCRdb's table, derived via immunoSEQ multiplex PCR, lists solely in-frame clones and lacks some. The data contain more than 80,000 clones, around 69% of them singletons. Regarding the study as a whole: With further analysis later on, most CMV-associated TCR beta chains appeared HLA-restricted. A later analysis found common viral pathogens apparently linked to several of the most significant clusters. Later genetic work tied a missense DCLRE1C variant to beta-chain V and J trimming. The authors enumerated 180 or so TCR beta chains as linked to cytomegalovirus.

The clonotype originates from a woman aged 55-69 years in good health and CMV-seropositive. Sequencing was performed on PBMCs. The rearrangement joins TRBV20-1 to TRBJ1-1; D remains ambiguous. This CDR3 is CSASGLAEAFF. In DNA, the CDR3 is TGCAGTGCTAGTGGCCTAGCTGAAGCTTTCTTT.